The clone carrying this TCR beta chain has more than one count but fewer than ten. The data were taken from a study of CD8 T cells in Susac syndrome. Sequencing targeted TCR beta in T cells from blood (CD8+ and CD4+). The authors reverse transcribed about 0.45 to 1 ug RNA with random hexamers. With immunoSEQ multiplex PCR, TCR beta CDR3 was amplified across 54 Vbeta and 13 Jbeta. TCRdb re-derived calls from the immunoSEQ multiplex PCR reads in MiXCR, one entry per CDR3 protein. The sample contains some 150,000 distinct CDR3 sequences, roughly 94% of which appear only once. The CDR3 consists of 14 residues. Trimming cost V 3 bases and J 1 base, with 10 bases left between them. Germline V gives CDR1 SGHDT, CDR2 YYEEEE.

Material: CD4+ T cells from PBMCs. This TCR came from a human donor in good health. The chain recombines TRBV5-6 with TRBJ2-5, with D possibly TRBD2 on 6 matching bases. The CDR3 here is CASSSTGVQETQYF. Written as DNA, the CDR3 is TGTGCCAGCAGCTCCACGGGGGTCCAAGAGACCCAGTACTTC.